These T cell receptor beta chains were read from a single sample in a study of blood T cell repertoires in COVID-19. Some clones are missing from TCRdb's copy, which holds only in-frame ones; the method was immunoSEQ multiplex PCR. The table shows about 140,000 clones, with more than 60% occurring only once. Input material: peripheral blood. The receptor set was obtained from a man aged 45-65 years with acute or convalescent COVID-19. The CDR3 runs from the conserved cysteine through the conserved F or W. A D gene is named only where the DNA matches it firmly. Clone sizes are given selectively: once, few, many, or a class where the clone is expanded.

clone_size: -; d_call: TRBD1; j_call: TRBJ2-3; v_call: TRBV6-5; cdr3_nt: TGTGCCAGCCGGAACCCAGGGGGACCATTGTATACGCAGTATTTT; cdr3_aa: CASRNPGGPLYTQYF
clone_size: once; d_call: TRBD2; j_call: TRBJ2-2; v_call: TRBV6-2/TRBV6-3; cdr3_nt: TGTGCCAGCAGTTGGAATGGGGGGGCCGGGGAGCTGTTTTTT; cdr3_aa: CASSWNGGAGELFF
clone_size: -; d_call: TRBD2; j_call: TRBJ2-5; v_call: TRBV5-1; cdr3_nt: TGCGCCAGCAGCTTGGGACTAGCGGGGTTTGAGACCCAGTACTTC; cdr3_aa: CASSLGLAGFETQYF
clone_size: -; d_call: TRBD2; j_call: TRBJ2-1; v_call: TRBV9; cdr3_nt: TGTGCCAGCAGCCAACTAGCGGGGACTGGCAATGAGCAGTTCTTC; cdr3_aa: CASSQLAGTGNEQFF
clone_size: -; d_call: -; j_call: TRBJ1-6; v_call: TRBV5-1; cdr3_nt: TGCGCCAGCAGCTTGCAGGTGCTGGGTAATTCACCCCTCCACTTT; cdr3_aa: CASSLQVLGNSPLHF
clone_size: few; d_call: -; j_call: TRBJ1-4; v_call: TRBV15; cdr3_nt: TGTGCCACCAGCTCCCCGGGGGGCACAACTAATGAAAAACTGTTTTTT; cdr3_aa: CATSSPGGTTNEKLFF
clone_size: -; d_call: -; j_call: TRBJ2-6; v_call: TRBV5-1; cdr3_nt: TGCGCCAGCAGCCCGGACAGGGGACTAGATGGGGCCAACGTCCTGACTTTC; cdr3_aa: CASSPDRGLDGANVLTF
clone_size: -; d_call: -; j_call: TRBJ1-5; v_call: TRBV7-2; cdr3_nt: TGTGCCAGCAGTAGCGGGACGGCTTATAGCAATCAGCCCCAGCATTTT; cdr3_aa: CASSSGTAYSNQPQHF
clone_size: -; d_call: -; j_call: TRBJ1-1; v_call: TRBV20-1; cdr3_nt: TGCAGTGCTAGTCCGTCGGGGGGTGGGACTGAAGCTTTCTTT; cdr3_aa: CSASPSGGGTEAFF
clone_size: -; d_call: -; j_call: TRBJ1-5; v_call: TRBV11-2; cdr3_nt: TGTGCCAGCAGCCCTGACAGGCTTCAGCCCCAGCATTTT; cdr3_aa: CASSPDRLQPQHF
clone_size: -; d_call: TRBD2; j_call: TRBJ2-2; v_call: TRBV9; cdr3_nt: TGTGCCAGCAGCGCCATACTAGCGGGGGAGAACACCGGGGAGCTGTTTTTT; cdr3_aa: CASSAILAGENTGELFF
clone_size: -; d_call: -; j_call: TRBJ1-1; v_call: TRBV12-3/TRBV12-4; cdr3_nt: TGTGCCAGCAGTTTCAGGCAGCAAGATGCTTTCTTT; cdr3_aa: CASSFRQQDAFF
clone_size: -; d_call: TRBD2; j_call: TRBJ2-5; v_call: TRBV7-8; cdr3_nt: TGTGCCAGCAGCTTAGCCGCGGGGGGCCTAGGGACCCAGTACTTC; cdr3_aa: CASSLAAGGLGTQYF
clone_size: once; d_call: -; j_call: TRBJ1-5; v_call: TRBV10-3; cdr3_nt: TGTGCCATCAGTCCCCCGAATCAGCCCCAGCATTTT; cdr3_aa: CAISPPNQPQHF
clone_size: -; d_call: TRBD1; j_call: TRBJ1-2; v_call: TRBV19; cdr3_nt: TGTGCCAGTAGTCGAGGGACAGATTCGAACTATGGCTACACCTTC; cdr3_aa: CASSRGTDSNYGYTF
clone_size: -; d_call: -; j_call: TRBJ1-3; v_call: TRBV9; cdr3_nt: TGTGCCAGCAGCCCCGGGAACGGAAACACCATATATTTT; cdr3_aa: CASSPGNGNTIYF
clone_size: -; d_call: TRBD1; j_call: TRBJ1-2; v_call: TRBV5-1; cdr3_nt: TGCGCCAGCAGCCCGGCCGGGACAGACTATGGCTACACCTTC; cdr3_aa: CASSPAGTDYGYTF
clone_size: -; d_call: -; j_call: TRBJ1-3; v_call: TRBV3-1/TRBV3-2; cdr3_nt: TGTGCCAGCAGCAACAGGGTCCCTGGAAACACCATATATTTT; cdr3_aa: CASSNRVPGNTIYF
clone_size: -; d_call: -; j_call: TRBJ1-1; v_call: TRBV29-1; cdr3_nt: TGCAGCGTTGACCGGGGGACGAGTGCGATCACTGAAGCTTTCTTT; cdr3_aa: CSVDRGTSAITEAFF
clone_size: -; d_call: TRBD2; j_call: TRBJ2-3; v_call: TRBV5-1; cdr3_nt: TGCGCCAGCAGCCCTCGCGGCGGGGGTAGCACAGATACGCAGTATTTT; cdr3_aa: CASSPRGGGSTDTQYF
clone_size: -; d_call: -; j_call: TRBJ1-4; v_call: TRBV10-3; cdr3_nt: TGTGCCATCAGTGAGTCACTCTCAACTAATGAAAAACTGTTTTTT; cdr3_aa: CAISESLSTNEKLFF
clone_size: -; d_call: -; j_call: TRBJ2-3; v_call: TRBV4-1; cdr3_nt: TGCGCCAGCAGCCAACACCCCAGGGTGGCAGATACGCAGTATTTT; cdr3_aa: CASSQHPRVADTQYF
clone_size: -; d_call: -; j_call: TRBJ1-2; v_call: TRBV15; cdr3_nt: TGTGCCACCAGCAGTGGTGGTACAGCCAGAGTCTTCTATGGCTACACCTTC; cdr3_aa: CATSSGGTARVFYGYTF
clone_size: -; d_call: TRBD1; j_call: TRBJ1-6; v_call: TRBV11-2; cdr3_nt: TGTGCCAGCAGCTTAGATGGGGGGACAGTAGGTTCACCCCTCCACTTT; cdr3_aa: CASSLDGGTVGSPLHF
clone_size: few; d_call: TRBD1; j_call: TRBJ2-2; v_call: TRBV5-1; cdr3_nt: TGCGCCAGCAGCTTGTTAGGACAGGGAGCCGGGGAGCTGTTTTTT; cdr3_aa: CASSLLGQGAGELFF
clone_size: -; d_call: TRBD1; j_call: TRBJ1-2; v_call: TRBV5-6; cdr3_nt: TGTGCCAGCAGCTTTGAGGGTTTGGGCAGGGGGAACTATGGCTACACCTTC; cdr3_aa: CASSFEGLGRGNYGYTF
clone_size: -; d_call: TRBD1; j_call: TRBJ2-5; v_call: TRBV6-2/TRBV6-3; cdr3_nt: TGTGCCAGCAGTTACGGCGGAAGACAGGGGATCGAAGAGACCCAGTACTTC; cdr3_aa: CASSYGGRQGIEETQYF
clone_size: -; d_call: TRBD2; j_call: TRBJ2-2; v_call: TRBV9; cdr3_nt: TGTGCCAGCAGCCCCGCGGGAGCGGGAGGATACACCGGGGAGCTGTTTTTT; cdr3_aa: CASSPAGAGGYTGELFF
clone_size: once; d_call: -; j_call: TRBJ2-5; v_call: TRBV5-1; cdr3_nt: TGCGCCAGCAGCTTGGCGGCGGTGGCCGAGACCCAGTACTTC; cdr3_aa: CASSLAAVAETQYF
clone_size: -; d_call: -; j_call: TRBJ2-7; v_call: TRBV16; cdr3_nt: TGTGCCAGCAGCCAAGGGAGGTGGCCGAGTGACAACACCTACGAGCAGTACTTC; cdr3_aa: CASSQGRWPSDNTYEQYF
clone_size: -; d_call: TRBD1; j_call: TRBJ2-3; v_call: TRBV9; cdr3_nt: TGTGCCAGCAGCGTTAGGACAGGGACAGATACGCAGTATTTT; cdr3_aa: CASSVRTGTDTQYF
clone_size: -; d_call: -; j_call: TRBJ1-3; v_call: TRBV18; cdr3_nt: TGTGCCAGCTCAGACGACAGCTCTGGAAACACCATATATTTT; cdr3_aa: CASSDDSSGNTIYF
clone_size: -; d_call: -; j_call: TRBJ1-4; v_call: TRBV6-1; cdr3_nt: TGTGCCAGCAGTGAACGTTGGACAGCCCAGAATGAAAAACTGTTTTTT; cdr3_aa: CASSERWTAQNEKLFF
clone_size: -; d_call: -; j_call: TRBJ2-1; v_call: TRBV2; cdr3_nt: TGTGCCAGCAGTGAGGGGAGGACAGGACCGCATGAGCAGTTCTTC; cdr3_aa: CASSEGRTGPHEQFF
clone_size: once; d_call: TRBD1; j_call: TRBJ1-2; v_call: TRBV7-9; cdr3_nt: TGTGCCAGCAGCTACGATCAGCCGGGACAGGGCTATGGCTACACCTTC; cdr3_aa: CASSYDQPGQGYGYTF
clone_size: -; d_call: TRBD2; j_call: TRBJ2-5; v_call: TRBV10-2; cdr3_nt: TGCGCCAGCAGTGAGTCGATGGCTAGCGGGGGGTACCAAGAGACCCAGTACTTC; cdr3_aa: CASSESMASGGYQETQYF
clone_size: -; d_call: -; j_call: TRBJ1-3; v_call: TRBV5-1; cdr3_nt: TGCGCCAGCAGCTCCGACGGGATGAGCTCTGGAAACACCATATATTTT; cdr3_aa: CASSSDGMSSGNTIYF
clone_size: -; d_call: TRBD2; j_call: TRBJ2-1; v_call: TRBV24-1; cdr3_nt: TGTGCCACCAGTACTTCTAGCGGGGGCACGTACAATGAGCAGTTCTTC; cdr3_aa: CATSTSSGGTYNEQFF
clone_size: -; d_call: TRBD1; j_call: TRBJ1-1; v_call: TRBV30; cdr3_nt: TGTGCCTGGAGTGTACAGGGGGCGCACACTGAAGCTTTCTTT; cdr3_aa: CAWSVQGAHTEAFF
clone_size: -; d_call: -; j_call: TRBJ1-3; v_call: TRBV10-2; cdr3_nt: TGCGCCAGCAGCGCCGACAGATTTGGAAACACCATATATTTT; cdr3_aa: CASSADRFGNTIYF
clone_size: -; d_call: -; j_call: TRBJ2-5; v_call: TRBV19; cdr3_nt: TGTGCCAGTATGAGAGCACAGTACCAAGAGACCCAGTACTTC; cdr3_aa: CASMRAQYQETQYF
clone_size: few; d_call: -; j_call: TRBJ1-1; v_call: TRBV14; cdr3_nt: TGTGCCAGCAGCCAAGATCTATGGACAAAAGCTTTCTTT; cdr3_aa: CASSQDLWTKAFF
clone_size: -; d_call: -; j_call: TRBJ1-2; v_call: TRBV9; cdr3_nt: TGTGCCAGCAGCTCAGACCTTGGTAGTGGACTATACTATGGCTACACCTTC; cdr3_aa: CASSSDLGSGLYYGYTF
clone_size: -; d_call: TRBD1; j_call: TRBJ1-2; v_call: TRBV5-4; cdr3_nt: TGTGCCAGCAGCGGGTCGGCCAGGGGGCTCGGCTATGGCTACACCTTC; cdr3_aa: CASSGSARGLGYGYTF
clone_size: once; d_call: -; j_call: TRBJ1-1; v_call: TRBV5-4; cdr3_nt: TGTGCCAGCAGTCGTGACAGGAACACTGAAGCTTTCTTT; cdr3_aa: CASSRDRNTEAFF
clone_size: -; d_call: TRBD1; j_call: TRBJ1-1; v_call: TRBV18; cdr3_nt: TGTGCCAGCTCACAGGGGGCTGCCGAAGCTTTCTTT; cdr3_aa: CASSQGAAEAFF
clone_size: once; d_call: TRBD2; j_call: TRBJ2-3; v_call: TRBV29-1; cdr3_nt: TGCAGCACATACGGGGGGTTTAAGGATACGCAGTATTTT; cdr3_aa: CSTYGGFKDTQYF
clone_size: -; d_call: -; j_call: TRBJ2-7; v_call: TRBV5-4; cdr3_nt: TGTGCCAGCAGCGAGCCTGAAAGTCGCGAGCAGTACTTC; cdr3_aa: CASSEPESREQYF
clone_size: once; d_call: TRBD1; j_call: TRBJ1-5; v_call: TRBV27; cdr3_nt: TGTGCCAGCAGCCAGGACAGGGGGATGGGGGGAGGGCCCCAGCATTTT; cdr3_aa: CASSQDRGMGGGPQHF
clone_size: -; d_call: -; j_call: TRBJ1-4; v_call: TRBV29-1; cdr3_nt: TGCAGCGCGGGACATAATGAAAAACTGTTTTTT; cdr3_aa: CSAGHNEKLFF
clone_size: -; d_call: -; j_call: TRBJ1-2; v_call: TRBV4-1; cdr3_nt: TGCGCCAGCAGCCAGGGGGAGGAATACTATGGCTACACCTTC; cdr3_aa: CASSQGEEYYGYTF